This T cell receptor (beta chain) is from a study of CD8 T cells in ankylosing spondylitis. Broader study findings: Ankylosing spondylitis blood appeared to carry a characteristic TCR beta motif of roughly eight highly homologous variants.

A word on this clonotype: Antigen: not known.

TCRdb redid the calling of the 5' RACE reads with MiXCR, one entry per CDR3 protein. This table holds roughly 440,000 distinct CDR3 sequences, roughly 15% found once. Trimming pared 5 bases from V and 3 bases from J, leaving 17 bases between. The CDR3 contains 16 residues. CDR1 SGHAT and CDR2 FQNNGV come from the germline V gene. Sequencing input: blood, either unsorted or a sorted T cell fraction (not recorded which). The chain employs TRBV11-2 and TRBJ2-1, with a weak D call TRBD2 (7 bases). The clonotype comes from a male donor with ankylosing spondylitis. CDR3 nucleotides: TGTGCCAGCAGCCCCCTCTCGAGGGGGGGCTACAATGAGCAGTTCTTC. Translated, it gives CASSPLSRGGYNEQFF.